Described below is a single T cell receptor (beta chain) sequence and its context. These data come from a study of blood T cell repertoires in COVID-19. Study overall: PBMCs, B-cell-depleted T cells, or T cells provided the cDNA or gDNA that made up the material.

After removal of 5 bases from V and 4 bases from J, the junction contained 5 bases not matched to a gene. The CDR3 consists of 14 residues. Germline CDR1 and CDR2: LNHDA and SQIVND (reference sequence). Sequencing was performed with immunoSEQ multiplex PCR; in TCRdb, only in-frame clones are kept and a portion is missing. Of 150,000 to 200,000 clones listed, 75% to 90% are singletons. V and J are TRBV19 and TRBJ2-5, with 9 bases matching TRBD2. This receptor was taken from a human donor with acute or convalescent COVID-19. The donor label of this sample is uncertain. The sequenced sample was peripheral blood. The CDR3 nucleotides are TGTGCCAGTAGTGCCTATAGCGGGGGAGAGACCCAGTACTTC. It encodes CASSAYSGGETQYF.